The clone carrying this T cell receptor (beta chain) was counted ten times or more. The length of the CDR3 is 13 residues. Looked up from germline, CDR1 is MDHEN and CDR2 is SYDVKM. Germline trimming cut 6 bases from V and 5 bases from J; bases unmatched to any gene: 6. TRAV and TRBV primers primed cDNA for both TCRalpha and TCRbeta. TCR amplification used about 20 PCR cycles, a constant-region primer and a V-primer adapter. TCRdb used MiXCR to reprocess the reads, holding one entry per CDR3 protein. The data show tens of thousands of distinct CDR3 sequences, around 32% seen once. This record belongs to a study of low-dose radiotherapy and immunotherapy resistance in tumors. Time point given: before trial treatment.

The chain has TRBV28 and TRBJ2-5, with TRBD1 matching 7 bases. The sequence was obtained from a female donor with ovarian cancer. The sample here was PBMCs, taken before treatment. The CDR3, as DNA: TGTGCCAGCAGGCGAGGGGGCGGGGAGACCCAGTACTTC. As protein: CASRRGGGETQYF.